Following are 28 T cell receptor beta chains from one sample sequenced in a study of blood T cell repertoires in COVID-19. Here immunoSEQ multiplex PCR was the method, and the copy in TCRdb shows in-frame clones only, minus some. The sample consists of about 250,000 clones, about 84% of them appearing once. The material sequenced was peripheral blood. The receptors here all came from an elderly woman with COVID-19, enrolled during active disease.

The chain couples TRBV24-1 to TRBJ1-3, with TRBD1 matching over 9 bases. There are 13 residues in the CDR3. The germline V gene encodes CDR1 KGHDR and CDR2 SFDVKD. V trimming: 4 bases; J trimming: 10 bases; junction bases outside the gene matches: 4. In DNA form, the CDR3 reads TGTGCCACCAGTGAAGGACAGGGGAGGACCATATATTTT. As protein: CATSEGQGRTIYF.

V gene TRBV28 combines with J gene TRBJ1-1, with D perhaps TRBD1 (6 bases). Germline CDR1 MDHEN, CDR2 SYDVKM. The CDR3 contains 14 residues. Trimming pared 6 bases from V and 4 bases from J, leaving 15 bases between. The CDR3 spells CASSSRGGATEAFF. For the CDR3, the DNA is TGTGCCAGCAGCTCTCGCGGGGGGGCCACTGAAGCTTTCTTT.

This CDR3 reads CAWNGGQGASQPQHF. The CDR3 nucleotides read TGTGCCTGGAATGGTGGGCAGGGGGCGAGTCAGCCCCAGCATTTT. The chain links TRBV30 to TRBJ1-5; 8 bases align to TRBD1. Germline V CDR1 and CDR2: GTSNPN, SVGIG (reference sequence). The CDR3 totals 15 residues. V shed 4 bases and J 6 bases; nucleotides not matched to a gene: 11.

The chain links TRBV27 to TRBJ2-2; 11 bases map to TRBD2. Germline V CDR1 and CDR2: MNHEY, SMNVEV (reference sequence). After removal of 6 bases from V and 5 bases from J, the junction contained 5 bases not matched to a gene. The CDR3 sequence is 15 residues long. CDR3 DNA sequence: TGTGCCAGCAGCCTAGCGGGGGGAATAACCGGGGAGCTGTTTTTT. This translates into CASSLAGGITGELFF.

The chain carries TRBV6-2 or TRBV6-3 and TRBJ2-7; unclear D gene. CDR1 MNHEY and CDR2 SVGEGT come from the germline V gene. The CDR3 consists of 12 residues. Trimming removed 6 bases from V and 3 bases from J, with 9 bases in between. The CDR3 protein is CASSRQFYEQYF. CDR3 in DNA: TGTGCCAGCAGCCGCCAGTTCTACGAGCAGTACTTC.

The V gene is TRBV10-1, the J gene TRBJ2-3, with D uncertain. The CDR3 totals 12 residues. V was cut by 3 bases and J by 2 bases, with 3 bases left in between. Germline CDR1 is WNHNN and CDR2 is SYGVQD (reference sequence). The CDR3 DNA reads as TGCGCCAGCAGTGACTCCACAGATACGCAGTATTTT. Translation: CASSDSTDTQYF.

V usage is TRBV14 and J usage is TRBJ2-1, with TRBD1 matching over 10 bases. Germline CDR1 is SGHDN and CDR2 is FVKESK. Trimming took 2 bases from V and 6 from J; bases not matched to a gene: 4. The CDR3 is 15 residues long. DNA for the CDR3: TGTGCCAGCAGCCAACTGGACAGGGGGGGCAATGAGCAGTTCTTC. This codes for CASSQLDRGGNEQFF.

The rearrangement uses TRBV18 and TRBJ2-5; TRBD2 might be the D (6 bases). Trimming stripped 3 bases from V and 5 bases from J, with 13 bases between. The CDR3 sequence is 14 residues long. CDR1 and CDR2 (germline): KGHSH, LQKENI. The CDR3: CASSPGGRQETQYF. The CDR3 bases are TGTGCCAGCTCACCTGGAGGGAGACAGGAGACCCAGTACTTC.

This clone was detected a few times. The chain links TRBV5-1 to TRBJ1-5; D might be TRBD1 (5 bases). The V gene's germline CDR1 is SGHRS and CDR2 YFSETQ. The CDR3 length is 14 residues. Trimming took 4 bases from V and 6 from J, leaving 14 bases between them. CDR3 nucleotides: TGCGCCAGCAGCCCCGACAGCGGGGGTCAGCCCCAGCATTTT. Its translation: CASSPDSGGQPQHF.

This chain connects TRBV12-3 or TRBV12-4 to TRBJ1-3; D gene uncertain. The CDR3 sequence is 13 residues long. Trimming took off 5 bases at V and 0 bases at J, with 5 bases between the two ends. CDR3 in DNA: TGTGCCAGCAGTCTCAGCTCTGGAAACACCATATATTTT. Translating it yields CASSLSSGNTIYF.

This rearrangement joins TRBV7-2 to TRBJ1-2; 8 positions agree with TRBD1. J gave up 4 bases and V 1 base, and 11 bases lay outside the gene matches. CDR1 is SGHTA and CDR2 is FQGNSA in the germline V gene. CDR3 length: 17 amino acids. As DNA, the CDR3 is TGTGCCAGCAGCTTAGTCATGGGGACAGGACTGAGCTATGGCTACACCTTC. Its translation is CASSLVMGTGLSYGYTF.

This clone was detected only a few times. The chain is built from TRBV5-4 and TRBJ1-2, with D possibly TRBD1 on 6 matching bases. Trimming removed 4 bases from V and 6 bases from J, with 13 bases in between. This CDR3 spans 13 amino acids. In germline, CDR1 is SGHNT, CDR2 YYREEE (reference sequence). In DNA form, the CDR3 reads TGTGCCAGCAGCCAGGACAGAGAAGATGGCTACACCTTC. It encodes CASSQDREDGYTF.

This clone appeared once. This chain's CDR3 is CASSQEGGVSNEKLFF. CDR3 bases: TGCGCCAGCAGCCAAGAGGGGGGGGTTTCTAATGAAAAACTGTTTTTT. This rearrangement joins TRBV4-3 to TRBJ1-4; D may be TRBD1 (5 bases). Germline-derived CDR1 and CDR2 are LGHNA and YSLEER. The CDR3 runs 16 residues. V was trimmed by 0 bases and J by 3 bases, leaving 11 bases between them.

V is TRBV3-1 (or the pseudogene TRBV3-2) and J is TRBJ1-1, with D possibly matching TRBD1 (6 bases). CDR3 length: 12 residues. Germline V gene data show CDR1 as LGHDT and CDR2 as YNNKEL (reference sequence). Trimming removed 1 base from V and 8 bases from J, with 8 bases in between. The CDR3, as DNA: TGTGCCAGCAGCCAAGGTGGACAGGAAGCTTTCTTT. Amino acid sequence: CASSQGGQEAFF.

This clone was counted between two and nine times. The V gene is TRBV5-1, the J gene TRBJ2-7; 7 nucleotides agree with TRBD1. The CDR3 is 15 amino acids. Per the germline V gene, CDR1 is SGHRS and CDR2 is YFSETQ. Trimming cost V 5 bases and J 4 bases; bases outside gene matches: 12. DNA of the CDR3: TGCGCCAGCAGGGGGACAGCCAACGCCGAATACGAGCAGTACTTC. This gives the protein CASRGTANAEYEQYF.

CDR3 sequence: CASSLGWAGELFF. CDR3 nucleotides: TGTGCCAGCAGCTTAGGTTGGGCTGGGGAGCTGTTTTTT. The chain couples TRBV5-5 to TRBJ2-2; D gene unclear. The CDR3 loop spans 13 amino acids. Germline-derived CDR1 and CDR2 are SGHKS and YYEKEE (reference sequence). V was shortened by 2 bases and J by 8 bases, with 10 bases between the two germline ends.

The chain uses TRBV6-5 and TRBJ1-2; no reliable D call. V lost 3 bases and J lost 2, with 10 bases in between. Germline V gives CDR1 MNHEY, CDR2 SVGAGI. This CDR3 has 14 amino acids. CDR3 in DNA: TGTGCCAGCAGTTATGGTTCGGAGAACTATGGCTACACCTTC. Translated, it gives CASSYGSENYGYTF.

This sequence joins TRBV2 and TRBJ2-5; unclear D gene. The CDR3 is 13 residues long. CDR1 SNHLY and CDR2 FYNNEI come from the germline V gene. V lost 4 bases, J lost 1 base, and 7 bases lay in between. CDR3 in amino acids: CASSGALQETQYF. DNA of the CDR3: TGTGCCAGCAGTGGAGCCCTCCAAGAGACCCAGTACTTC.

The V gene is TRBV10-3, the J gene TRBJ1-2, with 10 bases fitting TRBD1. CDR3 length equals 14 residues. Germline lookup yields CDR1 ENHRY and CDR2 SYGVKD. J lost 2 bases, V lost 10 bases, and 7 bases had no gene match. CDR3 sequence (DNA): TGTGCCAATCCGTCGGGACAGGGGAACTATGGCTACACCTTC. This gives the protein CANPSGQGNYGYTF.

The genes are TRBV3-1 (or the pseudogene TRBV3-2) and TRBJ1-1; D is unclear. V was cut by 2 bases and J by 4 bases, with 8 bases left in between. The CDR3 has 13 amino acids. CDR1 is LGHDT and CDR2 is YNNKEL in the germline V gene (reference sequence). CDR3 in DNA: TGTGCCAGCAGCCAATTGGAGAGCACTGAAGCTTTCTTT. Translated, it gives CASSQLESTEAFF.

The rearrangement uses TRBV29-1 and TRBJ2-1, with a possible D match to TRBD2 (6 bases). Trimming took 3 bases from V and 3 from J, leaving 12 bases between them. CDR3 size: 14 residues. Germline CDR1 and CDR2: SQVTM and ANQGSEA. CDR3 region: CSVDLGTFYNEQFF. In DNA, the CDR3 is TGCAGCGTTGATCTCGGGACTTTCTACAATGAGCAGTTCTTC.

This clone was detected only once. The chain uses TRBV25-1 and TRBJ2-3, with D possibly matching TRBD2 (7 bases). CDR1 MGHDK and CDR2 SYGVNS come from the germline V gene. V was trimmed by 5 bases and J by 11 bases, leaving 17 bases between them. CDR3 length: 13 residues. CDR3 bases: TGTGCCAGCAGTCGGGGGGCCGCGGTCAGGCAGTATTTT. It encodes CASSRGAAVRQYF.

The J gene is TRBJ1-2, the V gene TRBV5-6; TRBD1 matches 9 bases. The V gene's germline CDR1 is SGHDT and CDR2 YYEEEE. V shed 3 bases and J 7 bases; nucleotides not matched to a gene: 7. The CDR3 has 14 amino acids. This CDR3 reads CASSYLQGAAGYTF. In DNA, the CDR3 is TGTGCCAGCAGCTACCTACAGGGGGCCGCTGGCTACACCTTC.

The chain couples TRBV12-3 or TRBV12-4 to TRBJ2-2, with D uncertain. CDR3 length: 11 amino acids. The ends were cut back, 6 bases at V and 8 bases at J, with 7 bases in the middle. The CDR3 DNA follows: TGTGCCAGCAGCCTTATAGGGGAGCTGTTTTTT. Its protein product is CASSLIGELFF.

The chain links TRBV6-5 to TRBJ2-3; D possibly corresponds to TRBD1 (6 bases). The CDR3 runs to 13 residues. V shed 5 bases and J shed 4 bases, with 10 bases lying between them. CDR1 is MNHEY and CDR2 is SVGAGI in the germline V gene. The CDR3 region is CASSLPGADTQYF. Written as DNA, the CDR3 is TGTGCCAGCAGTCTCCCAGGGGCAGATACGCAGTATTTT.

This chain links TRBV7-8 with TRBJ2-7, with TRBD2 matching 9 bases. CDR3 length equals 14 residues. After removal of 1 base from V and 5 bases from J, the junction contained 3 bases not matched to a gene. Germline V CDR1 and CDR2: SGHVS, FQNEAQ. CDR3 region: CASSLVRTSDEQYF. The CDR3 DNA reads as TGTGCCAGCAGCTTAGTTAGGACTAGCGACGAGCAGTACTTC.

This sequence joins TRBV6-1 and TRBJ2-7, with 14 nucleotides matching TRBD2. CDR3 length: 15 residues. Germline CDR1 and CDR2: MNHNS and SASEGT. The V and J ends lost 1 base and 9 bases, in that order; junction bases with no gene match: 5. The CDR3, as DNA: TGTGCCAGCAGTGAAGGGGGGACTAGCGGGAGAAGGCAGTACGTC. Translation gives CASSEGGTSGRRQYV.

This chain connects TRBV6-5 to TRBJ1-1; 7 positions match TRBD1. J gave up 5 bases and V 2 bases, and 5 bases lay outside the gene matches. CDR1 is MNHEY, CDR2 SVGAGI, per germline. The CDR3 runs to 14 residues. CDR3 region: CASSYDREETEAFF. In DNA form, the CDR3 reads TGTGCCAGCAGTTACGACAGGGAAGAGACTGAAGCTTTCTTT.